Following are 15 T cell receptor beta chains from one sample sequenced in a study of beta chain features in type 1 diabetes. Study-wide results and limits: When Type 1 diabetes patients were examined, their TCRB CDR3s proved moderately but significantly shorter in all four CD4+ subsets.

Investigators reverse transcribed all isolated RNA, so they sequenced expressed TCRB transcripts. Only in-frame clones appear in the TCRdb table, and some are missing; sequencing was by immunoSEQ multiplex PCR. The sample records 120,000 or so clones, 15% to 20% being singletons. These receptors are not linked to any known antigen. Sequenced: central memory CD4+ T cells from blood. These receptor sequences come from a man between 18 and 29 years old with type 1 diabetes.

Only a few counts were recorded for this clone. The chain combines TRBV2 with TRBJ1-1, with D uncertain. CDR1 and CDR2 (germline): SNHLY, FYNNEI. V lost 10 bases to trimming and J lost 1 base, with 16 bases between them. There are 14 residues in the CDR3. The DNA of the CDR3 is TGTGCCACCAATGGCTATCAAGCGAACACTGAAGCTTTCTTT. Amino acid sequence: CATNGYQANTEAFF. Based on the CDR3 plus reference TRBV2 and TRBJ1-1, the full variable domain is EPEVTQTPSHQVTQMGQEVILRCVPISNHLYFYWYRQILGQKVEFLVSFYNNEISEKSEIFDDQFSVERPDGSNFTLKIRSTKLEDSAMYFCATNGYQANTEAFFGQGTRLTVV.

This clone was seen only a few times. The chain employs TRBV9 and TRBJ1-2, with 7 bases identical to TRBD1. CDR3 length equals 14 residues. The germline CDR1 and CDR2 sequences are SGDLS and YYNGEE. The V segment lost 6 bases and the J segment 6 bases; nucleotides outside the gene matches: 11. CDR3 sequence reads: CASNQRQGLDGYTF. The CDR3 region has the DNA TGTGCCAGCAACCAGAGACAGGGCCTTGATGGCTACACCTTC.

The chain combines TRBV7-2 with TRBJ1-1; possible D gene TRBD1, 5 bases. Trimming removed 11 bases at V and 3 bases at J, with 10 bases between. In germline, CDR1 is SGHTA, CDR2 FQGNSA. This CDR3 comprises 11 residues. The DNA for the CDR3 is TGTGCCTCAGGGACCTACACTGAAGCTTTCTTT. Its protein is CASGTYTEAFF.

The chain links TRBV30 to TRBJ1-1; 10 bases line up with TRBD1. Germline V gene lookup returns CDR1 GTSNPN and CDR2 SVGIG (reference sequence). V lost 1 base and J lost 10; bases outside the gene matches: 12. The CDR3 has 15 residues. For the CDR3, the DNA is TGTGCCTGGAGTGCCCTACTCCGACAGGGGGCCGGAGCTTTCTTT. Translation gives CAWSALLRQGAGAFF.

This clone was counted a few times. The V call is TRBV5-4, the J call TRBJ2-5, with TRBD2 identical over 8 bases. Trimming removed 0 bases from V and 2 bases from J; junction bases left unmatched: 12. This CDR3 has 18 amino acids. Germline V gene sequence: CDR1 SGHNT, CDR2 YYREEE (reference sequence). CDR3 coding DNA: TGTGCCAGCAGCTTGGCAGCGGGGGCCCTGCTCCAACAAGAGACCCAGTACTTC. As protein: CASSLAAGALLQQETQYF. Full variable domain (outside the CDR3, taken from reference TRBV5-4 and TRBJ2-5): ETGVTQSPTHLIKTRGQQVTLRCSSQSGHNTVSWYQQALGQGPQFIFQYYREEENGRGNFPPRFSGLQFPNYSSELNVNALELDDSALYLCASSLAAGALLQQETQYFGPGTRLLVL.

This rearrangement joins TRBV2 to TRBJ2-5; 7 nucleotides align to TRBD1. This CDR3 has 13 amino acids. The V gene's germline CDR1 is SNHLY and CDR2 FYNNEI. Losses at the gene ends were 4 bases for V and 2 bases for J; bases not matched to a gene: 1. CDR3 residues: CASSGGQQETQYF. CDR3 nucleotide sequence: TGTGCCAGCAGTGGGGGACAGCAAGAGACCCAGTACTTC.

This clone was detected a few times. The gene calls are TRBV14 and TRBJ2-3; D uncertain. The CDR3 contains 13 residues. Trimming took off 4 bases at V and 6 bases at J, with 11 bases between the two ends. In germline, CDR1 is SGHDN, CDR2 FVKESK. CDR3 loop: CASSLSFGDTQYF. CDR3 in DNA: TGTGCCAGCAGCCTAAGTTTCGGTGATACGCAGTATTTT.

The chain joins TRBV30 to TRBJ2-7, with a possible D match to TRBD2 (6 bases). CDR1 is GTSNPN and CDR2 is SVGIG in the germline V gene (reference sequence). Trimming took 2 bases from V and 2 from J, leaving 13 bases between them. The CDR3 is 14 amino acids. The CDR3 DNA follows: TGTGCCTGGAGTATAGGGACTGCTACCTACGAGCAGTACTTC. The encoded protein is CAWSIGTATYEQYF. Looking up the rest from reference TRBV30 and TRBJ2-7 gives the full variable domain: SQTIHQWPATLVQPVGSPLSLECTVEGTSNPNLYWYRQAAGRGLQLLFYSVGIGQISSEVPQNLSASRPQDRQFILSSKKLLLSDSGFYLCAWSIGTATYEQYFGPGTRLTVT.

The gene calls are TRBV4-3 and TRBJ2-7, with D possibly TRBD1 on 6 matching bases. Deletions cut 2 bases from V and 8 bases from J, with 19 bases between. The CDR3 extends over 15 amino acids. Germline V gene data show CDR1 as LGHNA and CDR2 as YSLEER. The DNA for the CDR3 is TGCGCCAGCAGCCAACTTTCCGGGACAACCGACCAGCAGTACTTC. Translation gives CASSQLSGTTDQQYF.

The chain carries TRBV6-5 and TRBJ2-3, with no clear D. V gave up 5 bases and J gave up 1 base, with 7 bases separating them. Germline V gene data show CDR1 as MNHEY and CDR2 as SVGAGI. There are 13 residues in the CDR3. CDR3 region: CASSGQGTDTQYF. In DNA form, the CDR3 reads TGTGCCAGCAGTGGGCAGGGCACAGATACGCAGTATTTT.

V gene TRBV5-4 combines with J gene TRBJ2-5, with D perhaps TRBD2 (6 bases). The V end was cut by 4 bases, the J end by 2 bases, with 15 bases between. The germline V gene encodes CDR1 SGHNT and CDR2 YYREEE (reference sequence). The length of the CDR3 is 15 residues. The CDR3 DNA follows: TGTGCCAGCAGCCAGGGTGGTAGCGGACAAGAGACCCAGTACTTC. Residues: CASSQGGSGQETQYF.

The CDR3 loop is CASSLASGGYNEQFF. The CDR3 region has the DNA TGTGCCAGCAGCTTAGCTAGCGGGGGATACAATGAGCAGTTCTTC. This chain links TRBV7-2 with TRBJ2-1, with TRBD2 matching 9 bases. Germline CDR1 SGHTA, CDR2 FQGNSA. Trimming at V came to 0 bases and at J to 4 bases, leaving 1 base not matched to a gene. The CDR3 loop spans 15 amino acids.

The rearrangement joins TRBV9 to TRBJ2-6; no definite D call. The CDR3 loop spans 15 amino acids. The ends were cut back, 3 bases at V and 5 bases at J, with 12 bases in the middle. Germline CDR1 and CDR2: SGDLS and YYNGEE. CDR3 loop: CASSARASWANVLTF. The CDR3 region has the DNA TGTGCCAGCAGCGCAAGAGCGTCGTGGGCCAACGTCCTGACTTTC.

This clone was recorded a few times. V and J are TRBV4-3 and TRBJ2-7; 9 nucleotides line up with TRBD2. CDR3 length equals 16 residues. CDR1 is LGHNA, CDR2 YSLEER, per germline. V dropped 1 base and J dropped 3; count of bases not matched to a gene: 7. This CDR3 reads CASSQVRSGGYYEQYF. The CDR3 DNA is TGCGCCAGCAGCCAAGTGAGGAGCGGGGGGTACTACGAGCAGTACTTC.

This clone was counted many times. The chain joins TRBV18 to TRBJ2-1; possibly TRBD1 for D (5 bases). Trimming took off 3 bases at V and 2 bases at J, with 11 bases between the two ends. This CDR3 has 15 amino acids. The germline V gene encodes CDR1 KGHSH and CDR2 LQKENI. This CDR3 is CASSPRQIAYNEQFF. The CDR3 DNA is TGTGCCAGCTCACCTAGACAGATAGCCTACAATGAGCAGTTCTTC.